This T cell receptor beta chain was profiled in a study of graft-versus-host responses after intestinal transplantation. Study at large: Recipients had transplants, and these were multivisceral, liver-intestinal, or isolated intestinal. Induction with anti-thymocyte globulin, then tacrolimus and steroids for three to four years, was given to all recipients.

The CDR3 has 14 residues. Germline CDR1 and CDR2: GTSNPN and SVGIG (reference sequence). The V gene lost 0 bases and the J gene lost 5 bases, with 13 bases spanning the gap. Regarding the study as a whole: Recipient marrow harbored GvH clones, some of which surfaced first in ileum or blood. Peak levels of circulating GvH clones tracked with early post-transplant HvG declines.

Using immunoSEQ multiplex PCR, the repertoire was profiled, and TCRdb retains in-frame clones only, with some absent. The sample holds 130,000 to 150,000 clones; about 90% are singletons and the top ten take roughly 0.2%. This clone has just a few counts. The antigen remains unidentified. The sequenced sample was unstimulated CD4+ T cells sorted from spleen or lymph node cells, obtained before intestinal transplant. The J gene is TRBJ2-5, the V gene TRBV30, with D tentatively TRBD2 (7 bases). The sequence was obtained from a human donor who received an intestinal transplant. The CDR3 is CAWSVGGAGETQYF. In DNA, the CDR3 is TGTGCCTGGAGTGTAGGGGGGGCAGGGGAGACCCAGTACTTC.